The present T cell receptor beta chain was sequenced within a study of CD8 T cells in ankylosing spondylitis. There are 14 residues in the CDR3. V lost 10 bases to trimming and J lost 5 bases; unmatched junction nucleotides: 12. Germline assignment: CDR1 SGHTA and CDR2 FQGNSA. General study results and limits: Disease-associated clones were CD8+ and fairly uncommon in peripheral blood. Ankylosing spondylitis blood appeared to carry a characteristic TCR beta motif of under ten highly homologous variants. There were earlier reports of some motif variants in reactive arthritis synovial fluid and blood.

In TCRdb, the 5' RACE reads were re-called with MiXCR into one record per CDR3 protein. Here the sample spans around 490,000 distinct CDR3 sequences, 5.3% being singletons. Turning to this clonotype: No antigen is known for it.

The rearrangement links TRBV7-2 to TRBJ1-1, with 8 bases matching TRBD1. The sequencing sample was made of blood, either unsorted or a sorted T cell fraction (not recorded which). The TCR was taken from a male donor with ankylosing spondylitis. This CDR3 is CATSSQGAQTEAFF. The DNA of the CDR3 is TGTGCCACCAGTTCCCAGGGGGCGCAAACTGAAGCTTTCTTT.